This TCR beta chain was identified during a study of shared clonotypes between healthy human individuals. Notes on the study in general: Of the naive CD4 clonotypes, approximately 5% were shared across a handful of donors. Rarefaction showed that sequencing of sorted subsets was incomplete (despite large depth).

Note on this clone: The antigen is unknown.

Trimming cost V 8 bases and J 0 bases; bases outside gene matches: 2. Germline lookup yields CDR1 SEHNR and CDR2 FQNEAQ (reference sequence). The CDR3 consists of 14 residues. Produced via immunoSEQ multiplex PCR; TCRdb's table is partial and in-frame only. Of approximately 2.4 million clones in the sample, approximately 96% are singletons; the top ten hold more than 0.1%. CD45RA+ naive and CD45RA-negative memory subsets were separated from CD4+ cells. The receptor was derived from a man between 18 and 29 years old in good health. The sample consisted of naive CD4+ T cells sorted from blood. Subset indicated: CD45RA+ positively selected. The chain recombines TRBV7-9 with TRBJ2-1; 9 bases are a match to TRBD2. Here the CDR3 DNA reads TGTGCCAGCGGGACTAGCCTCTCCTACAATGAGCAGTTCTTC. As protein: CASGTSLSYNEQFF.